This T cell receptor (beta chain) was obtained from a study of PD-1 blockade in classical Hodgkin lymphoma. Only in-frame clones appear in the TCRdb table, and some are missing; sequencing was by immunoSEQ multiplex PCR. The repertoire consists of 98,000 or so clones, with 89% occurring once and the leading ten covering 20%. CDR1 and CDR2 from the germline V gene are MDHEN and SYDVKM. The junction had 12 bases not matched to a gene; V was cut back by 3 bases and J by 4 bases. CDR3 size: 16 residues. Every patient relapsed after autologous stem cell transplantation, and brentuximab vedotin exposure varied.

This chain joins TRBV28 and TRBJ2-7, with TRBD2 identical over 7 bases. This clonotype was sampled from a human donor with classical Hodgkin lymphoma. This material consisted of peripheral blood mononuclear cells (PBMCs), taken before the second cycle of nivolumab. CDR3 protein: CASSLSKAGRTYEQYF. The DNA for the CDR3 is TGTGCCAGCAGTTTGTCGAAAGCGGGAAGGACTTACGAGCAGTACTTC.